This TCR beta chain stems from a study of T cell responses to AZD1222 COVID-19 vaccine. Details on this clone: The antigen remains unidentified.

This CDR3 contains 12 residues. After removal of 6 bases from V and 7 bases from J, the junction contained 6 bases not matched to a gene. Looked up from germline, CDR1 is SQVTM and CDR2 is ANQGSEA. Profiling relied on immunoSEQ multiplex PCR, and the TCRdb table lists in-frame clones only, not all of them. Here the sample spans 150,000 or so clones, about 90% being singletons. The study's findings and limits: Spike-wide vaccine-associated CD4 TCRs dominated at 160-218 and 743-854. Spike-specific TCR breadth rose after two AZD1222 doses, and depth rose as well. Close to half of all spike-specific TCRs reportedly target regions of the variants that are unmutated.

This chain joins TRBV29-1 and TRBJ1-5; TRBD1 aligns across 7 bases. The clonotype originates from an adult who received the AZD1222 COVID-19 vaccine. Sample: peripheral blood, taken 28 days after the second AZD1222 dose. The CDR3 here is CSVRQGAQPQHF. CDR3 DNA sequence: TGCAGCGTGAGACAGGGCGCCCAGCCCCAGCATTTT. The variable domain in full, with the rest retrieved from reference TRBV29-1 and TRBJ1-5, is SAVISQKPSRDICQRGTSLTIQCQVDSQVTMMFWYRQQPGQSLTLIATANQGSEATYESGFVIDKFPISRPNLTFSTLTVSNMSPEDSSIYLCSVRQGAQPQHFGDGTRLSIL.